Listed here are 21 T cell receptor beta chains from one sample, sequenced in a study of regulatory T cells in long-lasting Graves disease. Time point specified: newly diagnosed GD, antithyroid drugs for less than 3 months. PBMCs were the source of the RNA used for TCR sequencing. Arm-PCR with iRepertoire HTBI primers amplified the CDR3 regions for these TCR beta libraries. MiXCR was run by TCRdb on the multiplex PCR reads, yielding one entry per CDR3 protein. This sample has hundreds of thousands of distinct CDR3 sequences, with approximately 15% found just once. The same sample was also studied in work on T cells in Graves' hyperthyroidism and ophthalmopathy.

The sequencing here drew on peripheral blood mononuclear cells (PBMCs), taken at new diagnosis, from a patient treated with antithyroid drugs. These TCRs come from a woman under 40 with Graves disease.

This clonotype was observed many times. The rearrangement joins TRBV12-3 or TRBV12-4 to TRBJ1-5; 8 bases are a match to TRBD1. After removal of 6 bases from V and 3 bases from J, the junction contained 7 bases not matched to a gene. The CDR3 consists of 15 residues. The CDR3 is CASRKQGGLNQPQHF. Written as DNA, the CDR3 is TGTGCCAGCAGAAAACAGGGGGGACTCAATCAGCCCCAGCATTTT.

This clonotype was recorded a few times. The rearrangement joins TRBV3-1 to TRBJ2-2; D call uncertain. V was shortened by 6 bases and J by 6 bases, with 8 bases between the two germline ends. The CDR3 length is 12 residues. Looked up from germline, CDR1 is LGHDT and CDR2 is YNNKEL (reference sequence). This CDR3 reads CASSSRPGELFF. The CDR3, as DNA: TGTGCCAGCAGTTCGAGACCCGGGGAGCTGTTTTTT.

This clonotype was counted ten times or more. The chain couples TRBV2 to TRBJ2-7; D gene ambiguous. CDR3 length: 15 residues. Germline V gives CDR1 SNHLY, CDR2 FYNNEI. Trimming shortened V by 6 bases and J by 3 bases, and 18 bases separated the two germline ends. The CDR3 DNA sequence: TGTGCCAGCAGGGCCAGAGTTAATTCACTCTACGAGCAGTACTTC. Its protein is CASRARVNSLYEQYF.

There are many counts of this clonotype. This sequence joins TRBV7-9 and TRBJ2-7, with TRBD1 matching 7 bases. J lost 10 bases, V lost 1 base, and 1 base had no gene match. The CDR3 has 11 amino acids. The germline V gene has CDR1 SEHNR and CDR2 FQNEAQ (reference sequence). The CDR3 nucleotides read TGTGCCAGCAGCTTAGACAGGGGTCAGTACTTC. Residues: CASSLDRGQYF.

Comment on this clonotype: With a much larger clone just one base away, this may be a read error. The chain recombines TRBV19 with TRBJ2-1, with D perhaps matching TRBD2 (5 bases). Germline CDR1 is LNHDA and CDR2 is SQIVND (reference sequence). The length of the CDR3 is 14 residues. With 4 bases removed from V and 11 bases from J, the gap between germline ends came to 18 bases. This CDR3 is CASSTNQLWEKQFF. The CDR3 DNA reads TGTGCCAGTAGTACCAACCAACTTTGGGAGAAGCAGTTCTTC. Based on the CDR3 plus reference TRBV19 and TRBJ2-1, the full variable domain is DGGITQSPKYLFRKEGQNVTLSCEQNLNHDAMYWYRQDPGQGLRLIYYSQIVNDFQKGDIAEGYSVSREKKESFPLTVTSAQKNPTAFYLCASSTNQLWEKQFFGPGTRLTVL.

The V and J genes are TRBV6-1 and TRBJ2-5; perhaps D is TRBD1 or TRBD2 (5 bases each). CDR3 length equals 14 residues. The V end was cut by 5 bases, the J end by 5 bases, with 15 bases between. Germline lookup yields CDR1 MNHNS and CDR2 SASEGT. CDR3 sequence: CASSPPGAGETQYF. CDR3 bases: TGTGCCAGCAGTCCGCCCGGGGCTGGGGAGACCCAGTACTTC.

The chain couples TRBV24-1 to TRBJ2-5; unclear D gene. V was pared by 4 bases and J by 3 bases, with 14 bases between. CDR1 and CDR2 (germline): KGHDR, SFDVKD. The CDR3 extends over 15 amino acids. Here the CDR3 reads CATSDPGVREETQYF. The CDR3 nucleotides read TGTGCCACCAGTGACCCCGGTGTAAGGGAAGAGACCCAGTACTTC.

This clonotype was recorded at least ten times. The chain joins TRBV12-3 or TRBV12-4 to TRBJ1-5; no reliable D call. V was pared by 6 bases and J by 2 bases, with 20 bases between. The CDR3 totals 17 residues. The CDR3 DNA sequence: TGTGCCAGCAGCCAGCGGCGGGCGGAGGTCGGCAATCAGCCCCAGCATTTT. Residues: CASSQRRAEVGNQPQHF.

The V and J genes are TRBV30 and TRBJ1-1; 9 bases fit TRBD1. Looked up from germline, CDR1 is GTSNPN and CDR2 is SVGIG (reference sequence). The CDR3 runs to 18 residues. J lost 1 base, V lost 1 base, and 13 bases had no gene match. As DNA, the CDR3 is TGTGCCTGGAGTGCCACCCCGGGACAGGGCCCCCCGAACACTGAAGCTTTCTTT. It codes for CAWSATPGQGPPNTEAFF.

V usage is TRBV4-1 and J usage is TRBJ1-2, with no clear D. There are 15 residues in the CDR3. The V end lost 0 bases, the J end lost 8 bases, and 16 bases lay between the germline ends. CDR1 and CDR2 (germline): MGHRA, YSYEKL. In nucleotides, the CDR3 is TGCGCCAGCAGCCAAGACTCCGCGGAGATATGGGGCTACACCTTC. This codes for CASSQDSAEIWGYTF.

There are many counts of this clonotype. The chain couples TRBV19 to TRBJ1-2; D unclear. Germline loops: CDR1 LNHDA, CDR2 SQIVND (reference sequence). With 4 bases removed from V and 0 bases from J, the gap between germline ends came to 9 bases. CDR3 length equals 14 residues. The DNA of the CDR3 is TGTGCCAGTAGTAAAGCGGGAACTAACTATGGCTACACCTTC. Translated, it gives CASSKAGTNYGYTF.

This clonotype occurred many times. This CDR3 reads CASSARQETQYF. The CDR3 region has the DNA TGTGCCAGCTCAGCACGCCAAGAGACCCAGTACTTC. The J gene is TRBJ2-5, the V gene TRBV18; unclear D gene. CDR1 and CDR2 from the germline V gene are KGHSH and LQKENI. V lost 5 bases and J 1 base, leaving 5 bases between the germline ends. The CDR3 is made up of 12 amino acids.

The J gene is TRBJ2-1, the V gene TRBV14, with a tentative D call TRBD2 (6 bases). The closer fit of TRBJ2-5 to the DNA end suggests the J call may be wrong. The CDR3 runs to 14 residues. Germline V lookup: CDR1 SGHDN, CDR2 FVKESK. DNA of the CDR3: TGTGCCAGCAGCCAAGAGTGGGGGGTTGAGACCCAGTACTTC. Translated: CASSQEWGVETQYF.

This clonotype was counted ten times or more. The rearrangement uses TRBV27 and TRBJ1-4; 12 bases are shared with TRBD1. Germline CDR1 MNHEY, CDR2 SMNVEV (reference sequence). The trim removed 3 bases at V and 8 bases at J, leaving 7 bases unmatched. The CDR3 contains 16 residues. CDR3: CASSFRDRGRGEKLFF. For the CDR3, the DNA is TGTGCCAGCAGTTTTAGGGACAGGGGGCGCGGGGAAAAACTGTTTTTT.

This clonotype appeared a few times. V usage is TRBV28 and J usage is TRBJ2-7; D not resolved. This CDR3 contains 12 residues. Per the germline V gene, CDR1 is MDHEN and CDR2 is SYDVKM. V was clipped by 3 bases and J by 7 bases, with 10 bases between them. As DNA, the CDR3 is TGTGCCAGCAGTTTGGCCTCCTGGGAGCAGTACTTC. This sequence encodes CASSLASWEQYF.

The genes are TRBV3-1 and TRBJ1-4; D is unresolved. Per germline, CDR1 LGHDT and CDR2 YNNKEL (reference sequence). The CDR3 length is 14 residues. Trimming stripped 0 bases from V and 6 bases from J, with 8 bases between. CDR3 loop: CASSQDRPYEKLFF. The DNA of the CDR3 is TGTGCCAGCAGCCAAGATCGGCCGTATGAAAAACTGTTTTTT. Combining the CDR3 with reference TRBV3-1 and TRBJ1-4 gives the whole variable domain DTAVSQTPKYLVTQMGNDKSIKCEQNLGHDTMYWYKQDSKKFLKIMFSYNNKELIINETVPNRFSPKSPDKAHLNLHINSLELGDSAVYFCASSQDRPYEKLFFGSGTQLSVL.

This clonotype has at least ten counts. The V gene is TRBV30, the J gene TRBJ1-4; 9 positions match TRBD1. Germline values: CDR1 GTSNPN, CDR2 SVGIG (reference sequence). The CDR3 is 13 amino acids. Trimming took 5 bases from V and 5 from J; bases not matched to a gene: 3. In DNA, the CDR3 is TGTGCCTGGGGGACAGGGTTGAATGAAAAACTGTTTTTT. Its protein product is CAWGTGLNEKLFF.

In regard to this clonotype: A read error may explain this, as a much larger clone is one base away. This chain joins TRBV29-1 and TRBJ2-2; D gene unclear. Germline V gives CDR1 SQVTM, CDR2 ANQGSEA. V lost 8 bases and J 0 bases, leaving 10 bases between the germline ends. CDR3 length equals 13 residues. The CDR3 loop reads CSISGTNTGELFF. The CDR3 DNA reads TGCAGCATTTCAGGCACGAACACCGGGGAGCTGTTTTTT.

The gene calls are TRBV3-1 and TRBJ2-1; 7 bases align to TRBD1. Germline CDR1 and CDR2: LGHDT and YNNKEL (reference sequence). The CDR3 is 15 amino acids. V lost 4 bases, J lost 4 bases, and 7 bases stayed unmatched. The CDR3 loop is CASSPPGQIYNEQFF. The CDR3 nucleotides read TGTGCCAGCAGCCCGCCGGGACAGATATACAATGAGCAGTTCTTC.

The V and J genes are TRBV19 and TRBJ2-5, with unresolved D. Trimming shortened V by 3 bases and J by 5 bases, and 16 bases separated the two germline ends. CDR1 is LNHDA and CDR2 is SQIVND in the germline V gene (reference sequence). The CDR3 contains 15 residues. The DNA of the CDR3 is TGTGCCAGTAGTATGGTGTGGGGTCCCAAGGAGACCCAGTACTTC. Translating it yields CASSMVWGPKETQYF. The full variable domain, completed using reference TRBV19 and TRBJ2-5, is DGGITQSPKYLFRKEGQNVTLSCEQNLNHDAMYWYRQDPGQGLRLIYYSQIVNDFQKGDIAEGYSVSREKKESFPLTVTSAQKNPTAFYLCASSMVWGPKETQYFGPGTRLLVL.

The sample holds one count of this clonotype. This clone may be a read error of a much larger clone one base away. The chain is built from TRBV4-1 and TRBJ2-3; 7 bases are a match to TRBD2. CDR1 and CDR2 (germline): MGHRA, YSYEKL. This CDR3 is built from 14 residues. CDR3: CASSPRDYTDAQYF. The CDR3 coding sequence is TGCGCCAGCAGCCCCCGGGACTACACAGATGCGCAGTATTTT.